These 13 T cell receptor beta chains originate from one sample sequenced in a study of T cell repertoires in cytomegalovirus infection. TCRdb reprocessed the reads with MiXCR, giving one entry per CDR3 protein. The sample shows some 940,000 distinct CDR3 sequences, roughly 30% of them seen only once. No antigen has been identified for these receptors. Source: cultured CD8+ T cells from PBMCs, taken from culture after CMV antigen stimulation. Source of these receptors: a human donor in good health (CMV status not recorded). Some clones in this sample may be carry-over from other donors' samples.

The sample holds many counts of this clonotype. The genes are TRBV7-6 and TRBJ2-3, with TRBD2 as a possible D gene (6 bases). The germline V gene encodes CDR1 SGHVS and CDR2 FNYEAQ. Trimming left V 5 bases short and J 4 bases short, with 13 bases between. The CDR3 is 14 residues long. DNA for the CDR3: TGTGCCAGCAGCCGTGCGGGGTCCGCAGATACGCAGTATTTT. Its translation is CASSRAGSADTQYF.

There are a few counts of this clonotype. The V gene is TRBV2, the J gene TRBJ2-5, with D perhaps given as TRBD1 or TRBD2 (6 bases each). The CDR3 is 15 residues long. V lost 8 bases and J 2 bases, leaving 18 bases between the germline ends. Germline-derived CDR1 and CDR2 are SNHLY and FYNNEI. CDR3 bases: TGTGCCAGCCAGCGGAGGGGGGCCCGGCAAGAGACCCAGTACTTC. Protein product: CASQRRGARQETQYF.

As for this clonotype: The junction does not match germline at one end; this may be a read error. The rearrangement links TRBV6-2 or TRBV6-3 to TRBJ1-1; possibly TRBD1 for D (5 bases). The CDR3 is 13 amino acids. Germline V gene sequence: CDR1 MNHEY, CDR2 SVGEGT. The CDR3 nucleotides read TGTGCCAACAGTGGGGCGGGGATCACTGAAGCTTTCTTT. It is translated as CANSGAGITEAFF.

In this sample, this clonotype turned up a few times. The chain has TRBV6-5 and TRBJ1-4; D ambiguous. Germline CDR1 is MNHEY and CDR2 is SVGAGI. CDR3 length: 13 residues. V was trimmed by 4 bases and J by 7 bases, leaving 10 bases between them. CDR3 DNA: TGTGCCAGCAGTTGGGGTGATGGTGAAAAACTGTTTTTT. It translates to CASSWGDGEKLFF.

This clonotype occurred a few times. V gene TRBV27 combines with J gene TRBJ1-1; D remains unclear. The CDR3 spans 15 residues. Germline V gene lookup returns CDR1 MNHEY and CDR2 SMNVEV (reference sequence). Trimming removed 6 bases from V and 4 bases from J, with 18 bases in between. CDR3 coding DNA: TGTGCCAGCAGCTCCTTCCCATCGTGGGTCACTGAAGCTTTCTTT. Encoded protein: CASSSFPSWVTEAFF.

This clonotype showed up many times. The genes are TRBV7-8 and TRBJ2-3; unclear D gene. Between the trimmed V and J ends, which lost 2 bases and 1 base, there was a span of 10 bases. The CDR3 contains 15 residues. Germline CDR1 is SGHVS and CDR2 is FQNEAQ. This chain's CDR3 is CASSLKREGTDTQYF. CDR3 nucleotide sequence: TGTGCCAGCAGCTTAAAAAGGGAAGGCACAGATACGCAGTATTTT.

The V call is TRBV28, the J call TRBJ2-3; TRBD2 aligns across 8 bases. V shed 7 bases and J 2 bases; nucleotides not matched to a gene: 17. Germline V gives CDR1 MDHEN, CDR2 SYDVKM. The CDR3 loop spans 18 amino acids. The CDR3 bases are TGTGCCAGCAAAACCTATAACCTACTAGCGGATTACACAGATACGCAGTATTTT. Translated, it gives CASKTYNLLADYTDTQYF.

This clonotype was counted many times. The rearrangement links TRBV7-6 to TRBJ1-1; 7 nucleotides agree with TRBD1. J was trimmed by 4 bases and V by 1 base; bases with no gene match: 9. The CDR3 has 16 amino acids. The germline V gene encodes CDR1 SGHVS and CDR2 FNYEAQ. The CDR3 sequence: CASSLEPGGEVTEAFF. For the CDR3, the DNA is TGTGCCAGCAGCTTAGAGCCAGGGGGTGAGGTCACTGAAGCTTTCTTT.

J is TRBJ2-7 and V is TRBV6-2 or TRBV6-3; D may be TRBD1 (5 bases). This CDR3 is 13 amino acids long. V lost 10 bases and J 4 bases, leaving 17 bases between the germline ends. The V gene's germline CDR1 is MNHEY and CDR2 SVGEGT. This chain's CDR3 is CATSLEAGYEQYV. For the CDR3, the DNA is TGTGCCACCTCATTGGAAGCAGGGTACGAGCAGTACGTC.

This clonotype showed up just once. The CDR3 region is CATESGEQYF. The CDR3 nucleotides read TGTGCCACAGAGTCAGGCGAGCAGTACTTC. The chain joins TRBV25-1 to TRBJ2-7; D is uncertain. CDR1 is MGHDK, CDR2 SYGVNS, per germline. V shed 10 bases and J shed 6 bases, with 10 bases lying between them. This CDR3 has 10 residues.

This clonotype has only a few counts. The chain links TRBV7-3 to TRBJ2-3; D ambiguous. This CDR3 contains 16 residues. Trimming removed 4 bases at V and 0 bases at J, with 14 bases between. Germline CDR1 is SGHTA and CDR2 is FQGTGA. CDR3 in amino acids: CASSSDFTPSTDTQYF. CDR3 DNA: TGTGCCAGCAGCTCCGATTTTACGCCTAGCACAGATACGCAGTATTTT.

V is TRBV6-8 and J is TRBJ2-2, with unresolved D. From germline, CDR1 is MNHGY and CDR2 SAAAGT. Trimming took 3 bases from V and 5 from J, leaving 13 bases between them. The CDR3 contains 15 residues. This CDR3 reads CASSYGQEHTGELFF. In nucleotides, the CDR3 is TGTGCCAGCAGTTATGGTCAGGAACATACCGGGGAGCTGTTTTTT.

V gene TRBV18 combines with J gene TRBJ2-7, with D unclear. Per the germline V gene, CDR1 is KGHSH and CDR2 is LQKENI. The CDR3 length is 15 residues. Trimming shortened V by 0 bases and J by 5 bases, and 14 bases separated the two germline ends. The CDR3 sequence: CASSPPAYGFDEQYF. The DNA for the CDR3 is TGTGCCAGCTCACCACCAGCGTACGGGTTTGACGAGCAGTACTTC.